The clone carrying this TCR beta chain was observed a few times. Its antigen is as yet unknown. These data are taken from a study of cytomegalovirus exposure and HLA in healthy donors. Use of 60 Vbeta and 13 Jbeta primers characterized the PCR. TCRdb keeps only in-frame clones here, not all; method: immunoSEQ multiplex PCR. Among approximately 200,000 clones, roughly four fifths were seen once, and the ten largest hold roughly 0.095%. V lost 1 base to trimming and J lost 8 bases, with 5 bases between them. This CDR3 is built from 11 residues. Germline values: CDR1 LNHNV, CDR2 YYDKDF (reference sequence). Donors consisted of healthy bone marrow donors. Study results and caveats: No immune exposure information besides CMV serostatus was available.

The sequencing sample was made of PBMCs. The TCR comes from a boy aged 2-9 years in good health and CMV-seronegative. This sequence joins TRBV15 and TRBJ1-1; tentatively, D is TRBD1 (5 bases). The CDR3 region is CATSRGTEAFF. In DNA, the CDR3 is TGTGCCACCAGCAGAGGGACAGAAGCTTTCTTT.